A single sample is the source of the 30 T cell receptor beta chains below, sequenced in a study of memory CD4+ T cells and cytomegalovirus serostatus. Assay: immunoSEQ multiplex PCR; the TCRdb copy retains only in-frame clones and omits some. The data show approximately 40,000 clones, around 72% seen once. Single viable CD3+CD4+CD8-CD45RO+ cells were sorted as the memory CD4+ T cells. The specimen sequenced was memory CD4+ T cells from blood. These receptors were taken from an adult in good health and CMV-seronegative.

The rearrangement joins TRBV12-5 to TRBJ2-2; D not resolved. Trimming removed 5 bases from V and 5 bases from J, with 9 bases in between. The CDR3 consists of 13 residues. Germline lookup yields CDR1 LGHNT and CDR2 FRNRAP. CDR3 residues: CASGTDITGELFF. As DNA, the CDR3 is TGTGCTAGTGGTACCGACATTACCGGGGAGCTGTTTTTT. Supplemented by reference TRBV12-5 and TRBJ2-2, the full variable domain reads DARVTQTPRHKVTEMGQEVTMRCQPILGHNTVFWYRQTMMQGLELLAYFRNRAPLDDSGMPKDRFSAEMPDATLATLKIQPSEPRDSAVYFCASGTDITGELFFGEGSRLTVL.

The chain is built from TRBV19 and TRBJ2-3; 9 positions agree with TRBD1. Germline V gene sequence: CDR1 LNHDA, CDR2 SQIVND (reference sequence). V was pared by 7 bases and J by 1 base, with 6 bases of the junction left unmatched. This CDR3 region has 15 residues. The CDR3 spells CASTLTGGRTDTQYF. In nucleotides, the CDR3 is TGTGCCAGTACTCTGACAGGGGGTCGCACAGATACGCAGTATTTT.

Only one count was recorded for this clone. One junction end does not reproduce the germline sequence, and a read error may be involved. V gene TRBV9 combines with J gene TRBJ1-1, with 10 nucleotides matching TRBD1. CDR3 length equals 14 residues. Germline V gene data show CDR1 as SGDLS and CDR2 as YYNGEE. Here the CDR3 reads CASTVGDRGTEAFF. The CDR3 DNA sequence: TGTGCCAGCACCGTAGGGGACAGGGGCACTGAAGCTTTCTTT.

V usage is TRBV6-1 and J usage is TRBJ2-1; TRBD2 aligns across 13 bases. CDR1 and CDR2 (germline): MNHNS, SASEGT. The CDR3 consists of 17 residues. With V trimmed by 6 bases and J by 5 bases, 10 bases remained unmatched. CDR3 protein: CASRERRLAGGHNEQFF. CDR3 sequence (DNA): TGTGCCAGCAGAGAAAGAAGACTAGCGGGGGGCCACAATGAGCAGTTCTTC.

The chain joins TRBV28 to TRBJ1-2, with a possible D match to TRBD1 (6 bases). The CDR3 covers 16 residues. The germline V and J ends were trimmed by 4 bases and 4 bases, with 19 bases remaining between them. CDR1 is MDHEN and CDR2 is SYDVKM in the germline V gene. The DNA for the CDR3 is TGTGCCAGCAGTTCCCCGACACCGACAGGTAGCTATGGCTACACCTTC. Encoded protein: CASSSPTPTGSYGYTF.

The V and J genes are TRBV5-1 and TRBJ1-2; D is unresolved. V shed 1 base and J shed 5 bases, with 12 bases lying between them. This CDR3 is 14 amino acids long. Germline V gives CDR1 SGHRS, CDR2 YFSETQ. As DNA, the CDR3 is TGCGCCAGCAGCTTGACAGCGAAAACTTATGGCTACACCTTC. Protein: CASSLTAKTYGYTF.

The rearrangement uses TRBV5-1 and TRBJ1-6; D is ambiguous. Trimming took off 0 bases at V and 8 bases at J, with 12 bases between the two ends. Germline-derived CDR1 and CDR2 are SGHRS and YFSETQ. The CDR3 totals 15 residues. CDR3 region: CASSLGVPSDSPLHF. The CDR3 coding sequence is TGCGCCAGCAGCTTGGGCGTGCCTTCAGATTCACCCCTCCACTTT.

The rearrangement joins TRBV5-8 to TRBJ1-1, with no clear D. Deletions cut 4 bases from V and 11 bases from J, with 12 bases between. The CDR3 length is 11 residues. Germline CDR1 is SGHTS and CDR2 is YDEGEE. The CDR3 DNA reads TGTGCCAGCAGCACGGGTCGGCCGGCTTTCTTT. This translates into CASSTGRPAFF.

The rearrangement uses TRBV10-1 and TRBJ2-3, with 9 bases matching TRBD2. This CDR3 comprises 19 residues. Germline CDR1 and CDR2: WNHNN and SYGVQD (reference sequence). V shed 6 bases and J 5 bases; nucleotides not matched to a gene: 21. CDR3 loop: CASREGLALRGGLLDTQYF. The CDR3, as DNA: TGCGCCAGCAGGGAGGGACTAGCCCTGCGGGGGGGATTATTAGATACGCAGTATTTT.

The V and J genes are TRBV11-2 and TRBJ2-1; no clear D. This CDR3 is built from 17 residues. In germline, CDR1 is SGHAT, CDR2 FQNNGV. V was pared by 0 bases and J by 4 bases, with 16 bases between. In DNA form, the CDR3 reads TGTGCCAGCAGCTTAGAGCGGCGCAGGACGGTGTACAATGAGCAGTTCTTC. Protein product: CASSLERRRTVYNEQFF.

Comment on this clone: Just one base apart from a much larger clone, this may be a read error. This chain uses TRBV6-6 with TRBJ1-5; 8 positions agree with TRBD1. Germline CDR1 reads MNHNY; CDR2 reads SVGAGI (reference sequence). The CDR3 is 14 residues long. The chain's CDR3 is CTSSSQGAYQPQHF. The CDR3 region has the DNA TGTACCAGCAGTTCGCAGGGGGCATATCAGCCCCAGCATTTT.

The chain has TRBV10-3 and TRBJ2-1; 7 bases agree with TRBD1. In germline, CDR1 is ENHRY, CDR2 SYGVKD. This CDR3 has 14 amino acids. J gave up 4 bases and V 7 bases, and 7 bases lay outside the gene matches. CDR3: CAINSGQVYNEQFF. The DNA for the CDR3 is TGTGCCATCAATTCCGGACAGGTTTACAATGAGCAGTTCTTC.

The chain joins TRBV7-8 to TRBJ2-1; D perhaps matches TRBD2 (6 bases). From germline, CDR1 is SGHVS and CDR2 FQNEAQ. The length of the CDR3 is 15 residues. With 5 bases removed from V and 9 bases from J, the gap between germline ends came to 20 bases. The CDR3 bases are TGTGCCAGCAGCCGCGGGATGGAACGGCCAATTGAGCAGTTCTTC. Its protein product is CASSRGMERPIEQFF.

The V gene is TRBV2, the J gene TRBJ2-1; 7 nucleotides line up with TRBD2. V lost 8 bases to trimming and J lost 7 bases; unmatched junction nucleotides: 8. Looked up from germline, CDR1 is SNHLY and CDR2 is FYNNEI. This CDR3 has 13 amino acids. CDR3 sequence (DNA): TGTGCCAGCTCTCTAGCGGCTTGGAATGAGCAGTTCTTC. This encodes CASSLAAWNEQFF.

This chain uses TRBV9 with TRBJ2-1; D is possibly TRBD2 (6 bases). This CDR3 is built from 16 residues. Between the trimmed V and J ends, which lost 4 bases and 0 bases, there was a span of 14 bases. The V gene's germline CDR1 is SGDLS and CDR2 YYNGEE. The CDR3 bases are TGTGCCAGCAGCTACCTCGGGGGTAGCTCCTACAATGAGCAGTTCTTC. Translation gives CASSYLGGSSYNEQFF.

The chain couples TRBV4-1 to TRBJ2-3; a weak D match, TRBD2 (6 bases). The CDR3 totals 13 residues. Trimming removed 4 bases at V and 5 bases at J, with 10 bases between. Germline V lookup: CDR1 MGHRA, CDR2 YSYEKL. The CDR3 DNA reads TGCGCCAGCAGCCGGGGGGATTTAGATACGCAGTATTTT. This encodes CASSRGDLDTQYF.

The gene calls are TRBV11-2 and TRBJ2-3; 9 positions agree with TRBD2. Germline lookup yields CDR1 SGHAT and CDR2 FQNNGV. The CDR3 sequence is 15 residues long. The ends lost 2 bases at V and 5 bases at J; junction bases unmatched: 5. Written as DNA, the CDR3 is TGTGCCAGCAGCTTATTGGCGGGGGGGGGAGATACGCAGTATTTT. Translating gives CASSLLAGGGDTQYF.

The chain carries TRBV5-6 and TRBJ1-3, with TRBD1 matching 9 bases. The V segment lost 6 bases and the J segment 2 bases; nucleotides outside the gene matches: 6. The CDR3 consists of 15 residues. Germline V gene sequence: CDR1 SGHDT, CDR2 YYEEEE. This chain's CDR3 is CASNLQGAAGNTIYF. CDR3 in DNA: TGTGCCAGCAACTTACAGGGGGCGGCTGGAAACACCATATATTTT.

The chain is built from TRBV28 and TRBJ2-7; either TRBD1 or TRBD2 may fit D (5 bases each). Germline CDR1 reads MDHEN; CDR2 reads SYDVKM. Trimming removed 3 bases from V and 2 bases from J, with 11 bases in between. CDR3 length equals 14 residues. The CDR3 nucleotides read TGTGCCAGCAGTTTCGTGGGACCCCCCTACGAGCAGTACTTC. Its translation: CASSFVGPPYEQYF.

This chain links TRBV6-1 with TRBJ2-7; unclear D gene. Germline V gene lookup returns CDR1 MNHNS and CDR2 SASEGT. This CDR3 spans 14 amino acids. Trimming removed 5 bases at V and 1 base at J, with 12 bases between. CDR3 residues: CASSSAFPSYEQYF. The CDR3 DNA reads TGTGCCAGCAGTTCGGCATTCCCTTCCTACGAGCAGTACTTC.

V is TRBV27 and J is TRBJ2-7; D ambiguous. This CDR3 has 12 residues. V lost 6 bases and J 0 bases, leaving 6 bases between the germline ends. CDR1 is MNHEY and CDR2 is SMNVEV in the germline V gene (reference sequence). The CDR3, as DNA: TGTGCCAGCAGACAGAACTCCTACGAGCAGTACTTC. Its protein is CASRQNSYEQYF.

V and J are TRBV10-3 and TRBJ1-1; no clear D gene. With 0 bases removed from V and 6 bases from J, the gap between germline ends came to 14 bases. CDR1 is ENHRY and CDR2 is SYGVKD in the germline V gene. The CDR3 is 15 amino acids. This CDR3 is CAISESTGGYAEAFF. CDR3 sequence (DNA): TGTGCCATCAGTGAGTCGACTGGCGGGTATGCTGAAGCTTTCTTT.

This chain links TRBV5-6 with TRBJ1-2; a weak D match, TRBD1 (6 bases). The V and J ends lost 4 bases and 8 bases respectively, with 18 bases between them. The CDR3 is 14 amino acids. Germline V gene data show CDR1 as SGHDT and CDR2 as YYEEEE. In DNA, the CDR3 is TGTGCCAGCAGCCAGGGGTGGGGTTCATGGGGCTACACCTTC. It encodes CASSQGWGSWGYTF.

The chain's CDR3 is CAWSLWASGADTQYF. CDR3 DNA sequence: TGTGCCTGGAGTCTTTGGGCTAGCGGGGCAGATACGCAGTATTTT. The V call is TRBV30, the J call TRBJ2-3; 9 bases fit TRBD2. The V gene end was trimmed by 2 bases and the J gene end by 4 bases; junction bases not matched to a gene: 7. The CDR3 is made up of 15 amino acids. CDR1 is GTSNPN and CDR2 is SVGIG in the germline V gene (reference sequence).

There are a few counts of this clone. The rearrangement uses TRBV7-9 and TRBJ2-2; D unresolved. The germline gives CDR1 SEHNR, CDR2 FQNEAQ (reference sequence). CDR3 length: 11 amino acids. Trimming stripped 4 bases from V and 7 bases from J, with 4 bases between. The CDR3 spells CASSSYGELFF. The CDR3 DNA reads as TGTGCCAGCAGCTCTTACGGGGAGCTGTTTTTT.

The V call is TRBV28, the J call TRBJ2-2, with D perhaps TRBD2 (5 bases). From germline, CDR1 is MDHEN and CDR2 SYDVKM. V lost 3 bases and J lost 5, with 13 bases in between. The CDR3 is 15 residues long. CDR3 nucleotides: TGTGCCAGCAGTTTCCCGGGGAGCACAACCGGGGAGCTGTTTTTT. This sequence encodes CASSFPGSTTGELFF. The whole variable domain, remainder taken from reference TRBV28 and TRBJ2-2, is DVKVTQSSRYLVKRTGEKVFLECVQDMDHENMFWYRQDPGLGLRLIYFSYDVKMKEKGDIPEGYSVSREKKERFSLILESASTNQTSMYLCASSFPGSTTGELFFGEGSRLTVL.

The chain couples TRBV7-8 to TRBJ2-3, with D perhaps TRBD1 (5 bases). The CDR3 length is 15 residues. Germline V gene sequence: CDR1 SGHVS, CDR2 FQNEAQ. Deletions cut 7 bases from V and 3 bases from J, with 17 bases between. This chain's CDR3 is CASTPLGARTDTQYF. The CDR3 nucleotides read TGTGCCAGCACCCCATTAGGGGCCAGGACAGATACGCAGTATTTT.

The V gene is TRBV6-5, the J gene TRBJ2-2; tentative D call: TRBD1 (5 bases). The V gene's germline CDR1 is MNHEY and CDR2 SVGAGI. V shed 6 bases and J shed 1 base, with 12 bases lying between them. The CDR3 has 15 residues. CDR3 sequence: CASRLDSLNTGELFF. The CDR3 DNA reads as TGTGCCAGCAGGCTAGACAGCCTGAACACCGGGGAGCTGTTTTTT.

This chain's CDR3 is CASRATSGGGHEQFF. CDR3 coding DNA: TGTGCCAGCAGGGCCACTAGCGGGGGGGGACATGAGCAGTTCTTC. This chain uses TRBV2 with TRBJ2-1; 13 bases match TRBD2. V was clipped by 6 bases and J by 8 bases; unmatched bases: 7. Germline V lookup: CDR1 SNHLY, CDR2 FYNNEI. This CDR3 has 15 residues.

This rearrangement joins TRBV7-9 to TRBJ2-3; possibly TRBD1 for D (6 bases). Germline V lookup: CDR1 SEHNR, CDR2 FQNEAQ (reference sequence). CDR3 length: 13 amino acids. V was shortened by 8 bases and J by 4 bases, with 13 bases between the two germline ends. The CDR3 loop is CASGQSQPDTQYF. The DNA for the CDR3 is TGTGCCAGCGGACAGAGTCAACCAGATACGCAGTATTTT. Together with reference TRBV7-9 and TRBJ2-3, the CDR3 gives the full variable domain: DTGVSQNPRHKITKRGQNVTFRCDPISEHNRLYWYRQTLGQGPEFLTYFQNEAQLEKSRLLSDRFSAERPKGSFSTLEIQRTEQGDSAMYLCASGQSQPDTQYFGPGTRLTVL.